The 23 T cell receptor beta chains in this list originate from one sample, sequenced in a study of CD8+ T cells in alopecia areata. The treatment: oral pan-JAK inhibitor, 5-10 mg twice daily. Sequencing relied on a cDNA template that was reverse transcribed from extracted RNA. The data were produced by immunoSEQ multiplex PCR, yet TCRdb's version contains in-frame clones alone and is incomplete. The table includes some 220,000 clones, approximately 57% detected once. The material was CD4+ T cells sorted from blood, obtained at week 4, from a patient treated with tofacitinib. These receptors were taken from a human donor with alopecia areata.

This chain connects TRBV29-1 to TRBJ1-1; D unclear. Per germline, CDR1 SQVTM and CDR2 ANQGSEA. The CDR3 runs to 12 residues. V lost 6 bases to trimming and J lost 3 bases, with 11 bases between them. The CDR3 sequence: CSVDVRDTEAFF. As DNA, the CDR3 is TGCAGCGTGGACGTTCGGGACACTGAAGCTTTCTTT.

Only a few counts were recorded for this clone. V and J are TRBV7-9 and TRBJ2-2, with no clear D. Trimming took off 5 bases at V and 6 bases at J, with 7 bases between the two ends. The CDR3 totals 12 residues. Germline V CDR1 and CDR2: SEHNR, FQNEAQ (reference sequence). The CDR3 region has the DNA TGTGCCAGCAGCCGGTATTCCGGGGAGCTGTTTTTT. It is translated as CASSRYSGELFF.

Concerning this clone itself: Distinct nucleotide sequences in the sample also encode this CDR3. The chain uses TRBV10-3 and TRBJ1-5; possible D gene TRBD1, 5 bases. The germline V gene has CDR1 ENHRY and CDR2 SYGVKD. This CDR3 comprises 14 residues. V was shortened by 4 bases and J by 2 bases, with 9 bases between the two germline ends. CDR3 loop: CAISGQGGNQPQHF. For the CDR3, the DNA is TGTGCCATCAGTGGGCAGGGAGGCAATCAGCCCCAGCATTTT.

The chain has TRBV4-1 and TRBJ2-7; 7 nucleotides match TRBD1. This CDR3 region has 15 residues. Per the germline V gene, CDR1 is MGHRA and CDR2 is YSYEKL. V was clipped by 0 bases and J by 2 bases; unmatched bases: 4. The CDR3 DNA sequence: TGCGCCAGCAGCCAAGATCCAGGGGGAACCTACGAGCAGTACTTC. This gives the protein CASSQDPGGTYEQYF.

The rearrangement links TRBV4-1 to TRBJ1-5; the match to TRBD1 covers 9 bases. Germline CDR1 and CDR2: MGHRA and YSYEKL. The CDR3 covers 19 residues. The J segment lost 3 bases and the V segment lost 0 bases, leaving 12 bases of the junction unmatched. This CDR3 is CASSQEWATGQGINQPQHF. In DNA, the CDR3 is TGCGCCAGCAGCCAAGAGTGGGCTACGGGACAGGGTATCAATCAGCCCCAGCATTTT.

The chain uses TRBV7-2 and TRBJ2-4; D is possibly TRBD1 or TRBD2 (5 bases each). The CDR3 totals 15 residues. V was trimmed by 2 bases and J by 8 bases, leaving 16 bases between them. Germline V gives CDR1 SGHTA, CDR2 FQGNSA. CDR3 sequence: CASSLIGTPGDIQYF. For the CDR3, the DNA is TGTGCCAGCAGCTTAATCGGGACCCCTGGGGACATTCAGTACTTC.

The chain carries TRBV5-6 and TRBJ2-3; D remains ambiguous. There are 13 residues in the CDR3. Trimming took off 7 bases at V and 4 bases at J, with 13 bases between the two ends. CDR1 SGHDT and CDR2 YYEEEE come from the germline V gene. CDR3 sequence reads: CASGQSPADTQYF. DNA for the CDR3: TGTGCCAGCGGCCAATCTCCAGCAGATACGCAGTATTTT.

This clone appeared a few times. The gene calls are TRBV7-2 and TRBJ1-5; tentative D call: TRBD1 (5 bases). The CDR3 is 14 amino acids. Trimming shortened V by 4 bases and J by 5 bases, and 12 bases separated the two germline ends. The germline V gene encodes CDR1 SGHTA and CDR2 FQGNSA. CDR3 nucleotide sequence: TGTGCCAGCAGCTCCATGGGAGGGGATCAGCCCCAGCATTTT. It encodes CASSSMGGDQPQHF.

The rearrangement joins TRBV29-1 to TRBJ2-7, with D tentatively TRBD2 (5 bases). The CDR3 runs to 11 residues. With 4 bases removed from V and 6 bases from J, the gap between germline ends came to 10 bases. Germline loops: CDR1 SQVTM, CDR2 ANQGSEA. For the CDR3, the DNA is TGCAGCGTTGGTGACTACCCCGAGCAGTACTTC. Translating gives CSVGDYPEQYF.

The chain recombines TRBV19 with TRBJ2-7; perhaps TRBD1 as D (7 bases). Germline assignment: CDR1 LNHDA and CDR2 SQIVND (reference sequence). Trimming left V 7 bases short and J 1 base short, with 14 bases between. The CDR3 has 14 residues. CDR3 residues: CASNQGGQSYEQYF. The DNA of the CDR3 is TGTGCCAGTAATCAGGGGGGCCAATCCTACGAGCAGTACTTC.

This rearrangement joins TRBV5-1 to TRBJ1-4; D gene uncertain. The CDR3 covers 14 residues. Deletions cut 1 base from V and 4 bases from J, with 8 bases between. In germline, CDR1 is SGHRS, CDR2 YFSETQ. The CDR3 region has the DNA TGCGCCAGCAGCTTGAGAGGAATTAATGAAAAACTGTTTTTT. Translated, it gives CASSLRGINEKLFF.

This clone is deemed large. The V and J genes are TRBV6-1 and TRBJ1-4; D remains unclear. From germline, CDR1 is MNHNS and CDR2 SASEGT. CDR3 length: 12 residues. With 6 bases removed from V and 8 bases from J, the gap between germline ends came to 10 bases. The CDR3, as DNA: TGTGCCAGCAGCCCCGGAAAGGAAAAACTGTTTTTT. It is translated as CASSPGKEKLFF.

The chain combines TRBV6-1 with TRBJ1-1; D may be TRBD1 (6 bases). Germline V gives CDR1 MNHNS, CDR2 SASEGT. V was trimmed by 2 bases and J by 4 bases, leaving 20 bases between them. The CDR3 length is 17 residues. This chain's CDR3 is CASSERDWSRGGTEAFF. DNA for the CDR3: TGTGCCAGCAGTGAAAGAGATTGGTCCAGGGGAGGCACTGAAGCTTTCTTT.

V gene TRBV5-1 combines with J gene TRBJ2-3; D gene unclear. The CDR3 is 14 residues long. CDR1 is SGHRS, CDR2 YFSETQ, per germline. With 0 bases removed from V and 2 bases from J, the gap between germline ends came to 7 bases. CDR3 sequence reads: CASSLGHPTDTQYF. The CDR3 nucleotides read TGCGCCAGCAGCTTGGGACACCCCACAGATACGCAGTATTTT. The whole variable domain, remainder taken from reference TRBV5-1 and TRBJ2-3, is KAGVTQTPRYLIKTRGQQVTLSCSPISGHRSVSWYQQTPGQGLQFLFEYFSETQRNKGNFPGRFSGRQFSNSRSEMNVSTLELGDSALYLCASSLGHPTDTQYFGPGTRLTVL.

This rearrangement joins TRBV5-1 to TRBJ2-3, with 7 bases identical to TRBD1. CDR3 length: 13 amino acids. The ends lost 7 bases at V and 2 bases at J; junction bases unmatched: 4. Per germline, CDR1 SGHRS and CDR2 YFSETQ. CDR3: CASRGQFTDTQYF. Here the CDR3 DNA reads TGCGCCAGCCGGGGACAGTTCACAGATACGCAGTATTTT.

The CDR3 sequence is CASSRDPGTENRPLHF. CDR3 bases: TGTGCCAGCTCACGGGACCCCGGGACAGAGAATCGACCCCTCCACTTT. The gene calls are TRBV18 and TRBJ1-6; TRBD1 agrees at 7 bases. The V gene end was trimmed by 4 bases and the J gene end by 12 bases; junction bases not matched to a gene: 15. The CDR3 is 16 amino acids. Germline loops: CDR1 KGHSH, CDR2 LQKENI.

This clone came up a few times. The CDR3 region is CASSQEWGTHYGYTF. CDR3 nucleotides: TGCGCCAGCAGCCAAGAATGGGGGACCCACTATGGCTACACCTTC. The rearrangement uses TRBV4-3 and TRBJ1-2; TRBD1 is a possible D gene (5 bases). Germline V gene sequence: CDR1 LGHNA, CDR2 YSLEER. The ends were cut back, 0 bases at V and 3 bases at J, with 11 bases in the middle. CDR3 length: 15 residues.

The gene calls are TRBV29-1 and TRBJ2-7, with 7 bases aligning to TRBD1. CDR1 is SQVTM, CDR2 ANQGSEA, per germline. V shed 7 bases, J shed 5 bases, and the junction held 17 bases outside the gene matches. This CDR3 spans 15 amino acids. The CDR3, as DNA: TGCAGCGCACAGGGGTTTGGAACCCTAAAGGACGAGCAGTACTTC. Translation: CSAQGFGTLKDEQYF.

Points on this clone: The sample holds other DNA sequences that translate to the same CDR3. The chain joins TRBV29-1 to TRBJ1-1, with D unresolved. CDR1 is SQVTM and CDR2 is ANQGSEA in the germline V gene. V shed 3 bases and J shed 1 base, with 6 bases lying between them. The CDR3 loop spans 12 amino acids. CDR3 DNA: TGCAGCGTTGACCGGGCGAACACTGAAGCTTTCTTT. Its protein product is CSVDRANTEAFF.

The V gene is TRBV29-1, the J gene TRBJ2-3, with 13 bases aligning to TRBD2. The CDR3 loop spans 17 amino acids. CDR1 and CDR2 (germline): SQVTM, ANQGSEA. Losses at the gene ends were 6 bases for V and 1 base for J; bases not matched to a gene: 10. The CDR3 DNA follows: TGCAGCGTGAGACCGTGGACTAGCGGGGGAGGCACAGATACGCAGTATTTT. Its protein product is CSVRPWTSGGGTDTQYF.

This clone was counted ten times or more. The DNA of the CDR3 is TGCGCCAGCAGTGATTGGGCAGGGAAGGGCACAGATACGCAGTATTTT. Translation: CASSDWAGKGTDTQYF. The chain joins TRBV10-2 to TRBJ2-3; TRBD1 is a possible D gene (5 bases). This CDR3 region has 16 residues. V was pared by 3 bases and J by 1 base, with 14 bases between. Germline lookup yields CDR1 WSHSY and CDR2 SAAADI.

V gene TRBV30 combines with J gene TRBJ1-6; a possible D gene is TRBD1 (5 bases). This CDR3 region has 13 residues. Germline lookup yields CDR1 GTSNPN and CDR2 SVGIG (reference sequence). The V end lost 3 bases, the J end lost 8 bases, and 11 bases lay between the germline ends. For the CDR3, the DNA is TGTGCCTGGAGGACAGACGCCGATTCACCCCTCCACTTT. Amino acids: CAWRTDADSPLHF.

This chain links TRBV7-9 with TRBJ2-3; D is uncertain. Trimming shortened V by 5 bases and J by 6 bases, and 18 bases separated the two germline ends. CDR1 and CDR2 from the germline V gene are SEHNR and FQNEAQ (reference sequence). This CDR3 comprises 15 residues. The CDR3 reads CASSLETSLGDTQYF. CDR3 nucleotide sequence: TGTGCCAGCAGCCTGGAGACTTCCCTGGGTGATACGCAGTATTTT.